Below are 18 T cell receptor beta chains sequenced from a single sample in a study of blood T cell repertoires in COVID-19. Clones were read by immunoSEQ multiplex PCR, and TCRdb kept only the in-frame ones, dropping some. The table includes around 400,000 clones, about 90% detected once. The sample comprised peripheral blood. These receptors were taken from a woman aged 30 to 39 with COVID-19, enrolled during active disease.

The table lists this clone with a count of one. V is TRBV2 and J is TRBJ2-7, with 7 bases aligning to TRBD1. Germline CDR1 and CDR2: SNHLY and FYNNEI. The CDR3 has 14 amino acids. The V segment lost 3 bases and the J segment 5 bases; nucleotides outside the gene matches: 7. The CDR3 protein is CASSESGTVHEQYF. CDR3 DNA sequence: TGTGCCAGCAGTGAGTCCGGGACAGTCCACGAGCAGTACTTC. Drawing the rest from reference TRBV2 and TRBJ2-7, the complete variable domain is EPEVTQTPSHQVTQMGQEVILRCVPISNHLYFYWYRQILGQKVEFLVSFYNNEISEKSEIFDDQFSVERPDGSNFTLKIRSTKLEDSAMYFCASSESGTVHEQYFGPGTRLTVT.

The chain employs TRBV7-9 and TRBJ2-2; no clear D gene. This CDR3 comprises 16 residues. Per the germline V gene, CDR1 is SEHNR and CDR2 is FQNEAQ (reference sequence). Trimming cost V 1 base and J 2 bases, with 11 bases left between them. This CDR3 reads CASSLVVQFNTGELFF. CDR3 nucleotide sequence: TGTGCCAGCAGCTTAGTGGTACAATTTAACACCGGGGAGCTGTTTTTT.

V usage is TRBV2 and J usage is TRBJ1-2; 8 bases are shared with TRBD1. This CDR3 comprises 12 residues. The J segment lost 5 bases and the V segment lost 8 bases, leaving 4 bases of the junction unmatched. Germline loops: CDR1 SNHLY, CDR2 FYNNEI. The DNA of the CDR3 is TGTGCCAGCCCGACAGGGGATTATGGCTACACCTTC. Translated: CASPTGDYGYTF.

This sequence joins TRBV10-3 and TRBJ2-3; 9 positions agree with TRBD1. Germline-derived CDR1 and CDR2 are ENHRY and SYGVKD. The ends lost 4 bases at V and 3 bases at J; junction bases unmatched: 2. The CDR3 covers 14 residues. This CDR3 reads CAISGQGETDTQYF. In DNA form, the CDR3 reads TGTGCCATCAGTGGACAGGGGGAAACAGATACGCAGTATTTT.

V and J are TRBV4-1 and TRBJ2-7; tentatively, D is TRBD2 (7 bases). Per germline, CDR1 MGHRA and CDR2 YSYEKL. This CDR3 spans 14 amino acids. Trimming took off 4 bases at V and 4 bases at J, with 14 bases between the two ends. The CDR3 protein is CASSPIRGGYEQYF. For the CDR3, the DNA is TGCGCCAGCAGCCCCATCAGGGGAGGGTACGAGCAGTACTTC.

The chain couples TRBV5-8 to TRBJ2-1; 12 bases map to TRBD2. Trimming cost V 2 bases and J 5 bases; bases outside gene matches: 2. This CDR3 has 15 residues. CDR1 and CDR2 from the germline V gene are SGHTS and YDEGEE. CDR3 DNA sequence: TGTGCCAGCAGCTTCCTAGCGGGAGGGAACAATGAGCAGTTCTTC. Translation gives CASSFLAGGNNEQFF.

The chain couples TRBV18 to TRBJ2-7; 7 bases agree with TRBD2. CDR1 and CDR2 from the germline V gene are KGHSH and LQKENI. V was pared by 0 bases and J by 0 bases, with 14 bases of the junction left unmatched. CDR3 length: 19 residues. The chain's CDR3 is CASSPPTSHKWTSSYEQYF. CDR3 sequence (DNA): TGTGCCAGCTCACCACCGACTAGCCATAAATGGACGAGCTCCTACGAGCAGTACTTC.

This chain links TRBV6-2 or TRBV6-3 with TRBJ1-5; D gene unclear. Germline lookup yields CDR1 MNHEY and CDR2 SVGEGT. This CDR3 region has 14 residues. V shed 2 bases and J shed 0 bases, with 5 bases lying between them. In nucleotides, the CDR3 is TGTGCCAGCAGTTACGTGAGTAGCAATCAGCCCCAGCATTTT. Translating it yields CASSYVSSNQPQHF.

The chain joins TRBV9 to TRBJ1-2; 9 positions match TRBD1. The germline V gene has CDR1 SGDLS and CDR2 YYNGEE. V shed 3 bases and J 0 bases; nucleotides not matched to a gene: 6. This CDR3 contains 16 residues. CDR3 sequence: CASSADRDRANYGYTF. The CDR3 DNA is TGTGCCAGCAGCGCCGATAGGGACAGGGCTAACTATGGCTACACCTTC.

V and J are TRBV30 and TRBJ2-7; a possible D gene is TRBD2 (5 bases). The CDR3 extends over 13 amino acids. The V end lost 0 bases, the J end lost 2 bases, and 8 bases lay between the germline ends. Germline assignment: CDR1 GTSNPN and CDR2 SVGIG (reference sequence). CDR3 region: CAWSVRSAYEQYF. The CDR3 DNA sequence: TGTGCCTGGAGTGTACGTAGCGCCTACGAGCAGTACTTC.

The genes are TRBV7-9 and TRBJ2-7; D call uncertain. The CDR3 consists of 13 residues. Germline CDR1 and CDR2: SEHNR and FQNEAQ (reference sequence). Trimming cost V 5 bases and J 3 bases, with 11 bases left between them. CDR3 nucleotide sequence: TGTGCCAGCAGCCTCATCTACGACTACGAGCAGTACTTC. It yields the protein CASSLIYDYEQYF.

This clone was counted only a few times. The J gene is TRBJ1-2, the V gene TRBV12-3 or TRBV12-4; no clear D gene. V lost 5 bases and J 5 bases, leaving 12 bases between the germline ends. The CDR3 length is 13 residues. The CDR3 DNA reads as TGTGCCAGCAGTCCCCCTGGGAGATATGGCTACACCTTC. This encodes CASSPPGRYGYTF.

This CDR3 reads CACQMWGNSYNEQFF. CDR3 nucleotides: TGTGCCTGCCAGATGTGGGGCAACTCCTACAATGAGCAGTTCTTC. V is TRBV6-5 and J is TRBJ2-1; D may be TRBD1 (5 bases). V dropped 11 bases and J dropped 0 bases, with 17 bases sitting between them. This CDR3 comprises 15 residues. Germline V gives CDR1 MNHEY, CDR2 SVGAGI.

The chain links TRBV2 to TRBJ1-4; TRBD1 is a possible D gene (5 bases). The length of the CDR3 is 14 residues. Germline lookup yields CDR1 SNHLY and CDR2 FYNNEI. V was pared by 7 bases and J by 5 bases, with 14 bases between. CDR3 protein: CASNSAGLNEKLFF. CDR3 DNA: TGTGCCAGCAATAGTGCAGGGTTGAATGAAAAACTGTTTTTT.

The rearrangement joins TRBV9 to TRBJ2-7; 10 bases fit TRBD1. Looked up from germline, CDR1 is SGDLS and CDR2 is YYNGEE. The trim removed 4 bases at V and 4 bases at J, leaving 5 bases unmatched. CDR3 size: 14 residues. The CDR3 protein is CASSPDRGRYEQYF. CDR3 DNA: TGTGCCAGCAGCCCGGACAGGGGGAGGTACGAGCAGTACTTC.

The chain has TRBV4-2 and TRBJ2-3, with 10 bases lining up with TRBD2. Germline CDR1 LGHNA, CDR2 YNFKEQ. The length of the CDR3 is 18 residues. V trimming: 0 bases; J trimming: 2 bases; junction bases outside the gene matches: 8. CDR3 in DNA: TGTGCCAGCAGCCAAGATCCCCAGCGGGAGGGTTTCACAGATACGCAGTATTTT. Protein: CASSQDPQREGFTDTQYF.

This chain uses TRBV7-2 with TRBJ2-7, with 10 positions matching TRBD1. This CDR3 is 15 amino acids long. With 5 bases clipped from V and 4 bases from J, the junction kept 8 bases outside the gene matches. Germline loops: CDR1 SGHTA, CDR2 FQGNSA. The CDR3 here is CASSLAGTGAYEQYF. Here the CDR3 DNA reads TGTGCCAGCAGCCTGGCCGGGACAGGGGCATACGAGCAGTACTTC.

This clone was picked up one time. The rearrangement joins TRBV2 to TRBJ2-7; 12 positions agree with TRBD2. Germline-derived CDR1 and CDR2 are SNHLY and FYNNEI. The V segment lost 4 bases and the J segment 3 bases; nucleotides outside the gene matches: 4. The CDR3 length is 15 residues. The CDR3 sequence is CASSAQTSGSYEQYF. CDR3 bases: TGTGCCAGCAGTGCTCAGACTAGCGGGAGCTACGAGCAGTACTTC.